These 22 T cell receptor beta chains were all obtained from the same sample, sequenced in a study of T-cell reconstitution after alpha-beta-depleted transplantation in children. Unique molecular identifiers featured in how the TCRbeta library was prepared. Using its own MiXCR run on the PCR reads, TCRdb lists one record per CDR3 protein. The sample shows about 980,000 distinct CDR3 sequences, 25% to 35% of them seen only once. This material consisted of PBMCs, mostly from graft donor cells, taken 360 days after TCRalphabeta/CD19-depleted stem cell transplant. The receptors were sampled from a boy younger than two who had a stem cell transplant for SCID, so the T cells may come from the graft donor.

The chain carries TRBV5-1 and TRBJ1-1; TRBD1 is a possible D gene (5 bases). Germline V CDR1 and CDR2: SGHRS, YFSETQ. CDR3 length equals 14 residues. V was pared by 4 bases and J by 1 base, with 11 bases between. This CDR3 is CASSPGPQNTEAFF. CDR3 in DNA: TGCGCCAGCAGCCCGGGACCGCAGAACACTGAAGCTTTCTTT. Combining the CDR3 with reference TRBV5-1 and TRBJ1-1 gives the whole variable domain KAGVTQTPRYLIKTRGQQVTLSCSPISGHRSVSWYQQTPGQGLQFLFEYFSETQRNKGNFPGRFSGRQFSNSRSEMNVSTLELGDSALYLCASSPGPQNTEAFFGQGTRLTVV.

This clonotype has more than one count but fewer than ten. V gene TRBV7-9 combines with J gene TRBJ1-1, with 7 bases that match TRBD1. CDR3 size: 15 residues. J gave up 0 bases and V 5 bases, and 6 bases lay outside the gene matches. Per germline, CDR1 SEHNR and CDR2 FQNEAQ (reference sequence). This CDR3 reads CASSPGGTMNTEAFF. The DNA for the CDR3 is TGTGCCAGCAGCCCAGGGGGGACAATGAACACTGAAGCTTTCTTT.

This clonotype was found a few times. The rearrangement joins TRBV5-5 to TRBJ2-5; tentatively, D is TRBD2 (5 bases). Germline CDR1 is SGHKS and CDR2 is YYEKEE (reference sequence). The CDR3 sequence is 14 residues long. The V and J ends lost 5 bases and 2 bases respectively, with 13 bases between them. DNA of the CDR3: TGTGCCAGCAGTTCACGGGAATCTCAAGAGACCCAGTACTTC. This gives the protein CASSSRESQETQYF.

This clonotype has only a few counts. The gene calls are TRBV5-5 and TRBJ1-1; D call uncertain. V shed 0 bases and J shed 4 bases, with 10 bases lying between them. Germline CDR1 is SGHKS and CDR2 is YYEKEE (reference sequence). This CDR3 has 14 residues. CDR3 in DNA: TGTGCCAGCAGCTTGGGCCCGTATGGCACTGAAGCTTTCTTT. Amino acids: CASSLGPYGTEAFF.

The sample holds a few counts of this clonotype. The chain couples TRBV5-5 to TRBJ2-7; perhaps TRBD2 as D (6 bases). Trimming pared 4 bases from V and 6 bases from J, leaving 17 bases between. Germline CDR1 SGHKS, CDR2 YYEKEE (reference sequence). CDR3 length: 14 residues. The CDR3 is CASSTRDSVSEQYF. DNA for the CDR3: TGTGCCAGCAGCACACGGGACTCAGTAAGCGAGCAGTACTTC. Full variable domain (remainder filled in from reference TRBV5-5 and TRBJ2-7): DAGVTQSPTHLIKTRGQQVTLRCSPISGHKSVSWYQQVLGQGPQFIFQYYEKEERGRGNFPDRFSARQFPNYSSELNVNALLLGDSALYLCASSTRDSVSEQYFGPGTRLTVT.

The J gene is TRBJ2-5, the V gene TRBV3-1, with TRBD1 matching over 8 bases. Germline values: CDR1 LGHDT, CDR2 YNNKEL (reference sequence). V lost 1 base, J lost 10 bases, and 11 bases stayed unmatched. This CDR3 has 15 amino acids. DNA for the CDR3: TGTGCCAGCAGCCAAGCGGGGACAGGAAGGAAGAGCCAGTACTTC. Its translation: CASSQAGTGRKSQYF.

This clonotype was seen a few times. The V gene is TRBV2, the J gene TRBJ2-7; 12 bases align to TRBD1. The CDR3 has 16 residues. Germline V gene sequence: CDR1 SNHLY, CDR2 FYNNEI. V shed 3 bases, J shed 4 bases, and the junction held 7 bases outside the gene matches. In nucleotides, the CDR3 is TGTGCCAGCAGTGAGACGGGGACAGGGGGCTCGTACGAGCAGTACTTC. Protein sequence: CASSETGTGGSYEQYF.

This CDR3 reads CASSLVPSDRDTYGYTF. CDR3 DNA sequence: TGTGCCAGCAGCTTAGTCCCCTCGGACAGGGATACCTATGGCTACACCTTC. This sequence joins TRBV7-6 and TRBJ1-2, with TRBD1 identical over 8 bases. This CDR3 is built from 17 residues. The junction had 11 bases not matched to a gene; V was cut back by 1 base and J by 4 bases. Germline loops: CDR1 SGHVS, CDR2 FNYEAQ.

This chain connects TRBV12-3 or TRBV12-4 to TRBJ2-7; D may be TRBD2 (7 bases). The ends were cut back, 7 bases at V and 0 bases at J, with 13 bases in the middle. This CDR3 spans 14 amino acids. Here the CDR3 DNA reads TGTGCCAGCACGAGGGGGGGGAGCTCCTACGAGCAGTACTTC. Amino acid sequence: CASTRGGSSYEQYF.

This clonotype was observed once. The chain uses TRBV4-2 and TRBJ1-1, with D hard to call. This CDR3 has 14 amino acids. CDR1 LGHNA and CDR2 YNFKEQ come from the germline V gene. Trimming removed 4 bases from V and 4 bases from J, with 13 bases in between. The CDR3 loop is CASSLAASLTEAFF. For the CDR3, the DNA is TGTGCCAGCAGCCTAGCGGCAAGCCTCACTGAAGCTTTCTTT.

Only a few counts were recorded for this clonotype. This chain connects TRBV5-1 to TRBJ2-7; D is ambiguous. Germline CDR1 and CDR2: SGHRS and YFSETQ. V was cut by 6 bases and J by 1 base, with 11 bases left in between. The length of the CDR3 is 13 residues. CDR3: CASTPQPSYEQYF. In DNA, the CDR3 is TGCGCCAGCACCCCACAGCCATCCTACGAGCAGTACTTC. Combining the CDR3 with reference TRBV5-1 and TRBJ2-7 gives the whole variable domain KAGVTQTPRYLIKTRGQQVTLSCSPISGHRSVSWYQQTPGQGLQFLFEYFSETQRNKGNFPGRFSGRQFSNSRSEMNVSTLELGDSALYLCASTPQPSYEQYFGPGTRLTVT.

The V call is TRBV28, the J call TRBJ1-1, with TRBD1 matching 7 bases. V was clipped by 7 bases and J by 1 base; unmatched bases: 9. Germline V gives CDR1 MDHEN, CDR2 SYDVKM. This CDR3 comprises 15 residues. The CDR3, as DNA: TGTGCCAGCAATCGAGCCCGACAGGGGAACACTGAAGCTTTCTTT. Its protein product is CASNRARQGNTEAFF.

The rearrangement joins TRBV12-3 or TRBV12-4 to TRBJ2-5, with a weak D call TRBD1 (6 bases). This CDR3 spans 15 amino acids. V was cut by 1 base and J by 3 bases, with 12 bases left in between. The CDR3 sequence: CASSLEGGPKETQYF. CDR3 coding DNA: TGTGCCAGCAGTTTAGAAGGGGGTCCTAAAGAGACCCAGTACTTC.

The chain links TRBV4-2 to TRBJ2-1; 10 nucleotides agree with TRBD2. This CDR3 is 16 amino acids long. The J segment lost 4 bases and the V segment lost 0 bases, leaving 3 bases of the junction unmatched. Germline V gene data show CDR1 as LGHNA and CDR2 as YNFKEQ. CDR3 nucleotides: TGTGCCAGCAGCCAAGATTCTAGCGGGGGTTACAATGAGCAGTTCTTC. Residues: CASSQDSSGGYNEQFF.

In its sample, this clonotype was seen a few times. This chain connects TRBV7-9 to TRBJ2-7; the D is unclear. The CDR3 totals 13 residues. From germline, CDR1 is SEHNR and CDR2 FQNEAQ (reference sequence). V lost 1 base, J lost 4 bases, and 8 bases lay in between. The CDR3 DNA follows: TGTGCCAGCAGCTTAGATAGTAGATACGAGCAGTACTTC. Protein product: CASSLDSRYEQYF.

The chain couples TRBV2 to TRBJ2-3, with a tentative D call TRBD2 (7 bases). Deletions cut 2 bases from V and 0 bases from J, with 15 bases between. The CDR3 has 17 amino acids. Germline loops: CDR1 SNHLY, CDR2 FYNNEI. The DNA for the CDR3 is TGTGCCAGCAGTGAATGGGGCGGGGGCCCTAGCACAGATACGCAGTATTTT. It yields the protein CASSEWGGGPSTDTQYF.

The table lists this clonotype with a count of one. The V call is TRBV20-1, the J call TRBJ2-1; D tentatively fits TRBD1 or TRBD2 (6 bases each). CDR3 length: 15 residues. V shed 0 bases and J shed 3 bases, with 12 bases lying between them. CDR1 DFQATT and CDR2 SNEGSKA come from the germline V gene (reference sequence). CDR3 region: CSARDGGPYYNEQFF. The CDR3 DNA reads TGCAGTGCTAGAGACGGGGGCCCCTACTACAATGAGCAGTTCTTC.

In this sample, this clonotype turned up a few times. The rearrangement links TRBV30 to TRBJ1-5; D remains ambiguous. Germline V gene data show CDR1 as GTSNPN and CDR2 as SVGIG (reference sequence). This CDR3 is 14 amino acids long. Trimming shortened V by 5 bases and J by 3 bases, and 14 bases separated the two germline ends. This CDR3 is CAWDYGPSNQPQHF. The CDR3 DNA is TGTGCCTGGGACTACGGGCCGTCCAATCAGCCCCAGCATTTT.

At least ten counts were recorded for this clonotype. The rearrangement uses TRBV12-3 or TRBV12-4 and TRBJ2-3, with 10 nucleotides matching TRBD2. The CDR3 runs 20 residues. J lost 0 bases, V lost 4 bases, and 16 bases had no gene match. CDR3 nucleotide sequence: TGTGCCAGCAGTTATCTAGCGGGGGCGAAATACTCCTCTAGCACAGATACGCAGTATTTT. This gives the protein CASSYLAGAKYSSSTDTQYF.

The chain employs TRBV27 and TRBJ2-5; either TRBD1 or TRBD2 may supply D (5 bases each). CDR1 is MNHEY and CDR2 is SMNVEV in the germline V gene (reference sequence). With 4 bases removed from V and 1 base from J, the gap between germline ends came to 10 bases. This CDR3 has 14 amino acids. CDR3 coding DNA: TGTGCCAGCAGTTCCGGGGCGGGCCAAGAGACCCAGTACTTC. Its protein is CASSSGAGQETQYF.

This clonotype has a handful of counts. This chain uses TRBV20-1 with TRBJ2-3; D possibly uses TRBD1 or TRBD2 (6 bases each). The V gene lost 3 bases and the J gene lost 4 bases, with 14 bases spanning the gap. This CDR3 comprises 14 residues. Germline V lookup: CDR1 DFQATT, CDR2 SNEGSKA (reference sequence). The CDR3: CSARELGGPDTQYF. The CDR3 coding sequence is TGCAGTGCTAGGGAGCTCGGGGGCCCAGATACGCAGTATTTT.

CDR3 protein: CASSWTLPSSYEQYF. CDR3 nucleotide sequence: TGTGCCAGCAGCTGGACTCTCCCCAGCTCCTACGAGCAGTACTTC. The V call is TRBV7-2, the J call TRBJ2-7, with D possibly being TRBD2 (5 bases). Germline V gene lookup returns CDR1 SGHTA and CDR2 FQGNSA. The CDR3 is made up of 15 amino acids. Trimming stripped 4 bases from V and 0 bases from J, with 13 bases between.